One and the same sample provided the 7 T cell receptor beta chains below, sequenced in a study of cytomegalovirus exposure and HLA in healthy donors. In the PCR, 60 Vbeta and 13 Jbeta primers were used. Libraries were prepared by immunoSEQ multiplex PCR; TCRdb keeps only in-frame clonotypes and omits some of them. The repertoire holds approximately 280,000 clones, with about 87% as singletons. The sequenced sample was PBMCs. Receptors were obtained from a woman aged 18-30 years in good health and CMV-seronegative.

This sequence joins TRBV5-1 and TRBJ2-1; D perhaps matches TRBD1 (6 bases). Trimming stripped 3 bases from V and 6 bases from J, with 10 bases between. CDR1 is SGHRS, CDR2 YFSETQ, per germline. The CDR3 is made up of 13 amino acids. CDR3 bases: TGCGCCAGCAGCTCAACAGGGTTCAATGAGCAGTTCTTC. Translated, it gives CASSSTGFNEQFF.

The chain couples TRBV30 to TRBJ2-6; 7 nucleotides match TRBD1. This CDR3 comprises 14 residues. Unmatched junction bases numbered 5, after V lost 5 bases and J lost 4 bases. Germline-derived CDR1 and CDR2 are GTSNPN and SVGIG (reference sequence). CDR3: CAWETGSGANVLTF. CDR3 nucleotide sequence: TGTGCCTGGGAGACAGGGTCAGGGGCCAACGTCCTGACTTTC.

This rearrangement joins TRBV11-2 to TRBJ2-7; 7 nucleotides match TRBD1. The V gene end was trimmed by 5 bases and the J gene end by 4 bases; junction bases not matched to a gene: 11. The CDR3 runs to 15 residues. Germline CDR1 SGHAT, CDR2 FQNNGV. The CDR3 DNA reads as TGTGCCAGCAGCCACGGGACAGAGGTACAGTACGAGCAGTACTTC. Translation gives CASSHGTEVQYEQYF.

The chain uses TRBV6-9 and TRBJ2-7; D is possibly TRBD1 (8 bases). Trimming stripped 7 bases from V and 0 bases from J, with 19 bases between. Per germline, CDR1 MNHGY and CDR2 SVAAGI. The CDR3 is made up of 16 amino acids. The CDR3 loop reads CASNLLQGDYSYEQYF. The CDR3 nucleotides are TGTGCCAGCAACCTACTACAGGGGGACTACTCCTACGAGCAGTACTTC.

J is TRBJ1-4 and V is TRBV9; possibly TRBD1 for D (5 bases). CDR1 is SGDLS, CDR2 YYNGEE, per germline. V shed 1 base and J shed 10 bases, with 8 bases lying between them. CDR3 length: 12 residues. DNA for the CDR3: TGTGCCAGCAGCGTACAGGGAGGAAAACTGTTTTTT. Its protein product is CASSVQGGKLFF.

V usage is TRBV7-9 and J usage is TRBJ2-3, with 14 bases aligning to TRBD2. This CDR3 region has 16 residues. Germline CDR1 is SEHNR and CDR2 is FQNEAQ (reference sequence). V was pared by 1 base and J by 4 bases, with 1 base of the junction left unmatched. The CDR3 bases are TGTGCCAGCAGCTTAGGGACTAGCGGGGGGTCAGATACGCAGTATTTT. It is translated as CASSLGTSGGSDTQYF.

CDR3 protein: CASSPSGQGIANYGYTF. CDR3 nucleotide sequence: TGTGCCAGCTCACCCTCGGGACAGGGAATAGCTAACTATGGCTACACCTTC. The V call is TRBV18, the J call TRBJ1-2; TRBD1 matches 9 bases. Germline values: CDR1 KGHSH, CDR2 LQKENI. Germline trimming cut 3 bases from V and 0 bases from J; bases unmatched to any gene: 8. The CDR3 loop spans 17 amino acids.